This T cell receptor (beta chain) was retrieved from a study of metastatic and nonmetastatic thyroid tumors. Study summary: Repertoires from malignant and benign thyroid patients were compared across blood and tumor or nodule tissue.

This CDR3 is 15 amino acids long. Trimming at V came to 10 bases and at J to 2 bases, leaving 7 bases not matched to a gene. Per the germline V gene, CDR1 is MRHNA and CDR2 is SNTAGT. Thyroid surgery was preceded by no treatment in any patient. TCRdb re-called the PCR reads with MiXCR. The sample includes 30,000 to 35,000 clones, around 32% of them seen just once. The sample consisted of blood. This receptor was taken from a female donor with papillary thyroid cancer or a benign thyroid nodule (not recorded which). Some clones in this sample may be carry-over from other donors' samples. This chain links TRBV6-4 with TRBJ2-3; TRBD2 matches at 12 bases. The DNA for the CDR3 is TGTGCCACAAGTGCTAGCGGGGGGGCCACAGATACGCAGTATTTT. Translation gives CATSASGGATDTQYF.